This passage covers 18 T cell receptor beta chains from one sample sequenced in a study of post-analysis software for immune sequencing data. Notes on the study in general: Higher frequency in patients than in controls was seen for a handful of TRBV segments, with TRBV5-6, TRBV5-1 and TRBV20-1 among them.

For these receptors, no antigen is known. cDNA libraries for TCR beta contained unique molecular identifiers. TCRdb re-called the PCR reads with MiXCR, one entry per CDR3 protein. Of roughly 580,000 distinct CDR3 sequences listed, about 40% are singletons. Sample: blood. The receptors were gathered from a girl aged 5-17 years with multiple sclerosis.

This clonotype occurred many times. The chain carries TRBV10-3 and TRBJ2-7; D not certain. This CDR3 is 17 amino acids long. Between the trimmed V and J ends, which lost 4 bases and 3 bases, there was a span of 22 bases. Germline V gives CDR1 ENHRY, CDR2 SYGVKD. CDR3 nucleotide sequence: TGTGCCATCAGTGGGCGCCCTACCCTGGGCGCCGACTACGAGCAGTACTTC. As protein: CAISGRPTLGADYEQYF.

This clonotype appeared a single time. The J gene is TRBJ1-2, the V gene TRBV7-8; D is perhaps TRBD1 (5 bases). V was shortened by 5 bases and J by 5 bases, with 18 bases between the two germline ends. Germline loops: CDR1 SGHVS, CDR2 FQNEAQ. CDR3 length equals 15 residues. The CDR3, as DNA: TGTGCCAGCAGCCCCCTGGGGGGAGATCCTTATGGCTACACCTTC. Translation: CASSPLGGDPYGYTF.

A single count supports this clonotype. This chain joins TRBV30 and TRBJ2-7, with D uncertain. Germline CDR1 is GTSNPN and CDR2 is SVGIG (reference sequence). CDR3 size: 15 residues. The germline V and J ends were trimmed by 0 bases and 5 bases, with 17 bases remaining between them. In DNA, the CDR3 is TGTGCCTGGAGTGTATCTGGATCTTGGGCTGACGAGCAGTACTTC. As protein: CAWSVSGSWADEQYF. The full variable domain, rest sourced from reference TRBV30 and TRBJ2-7, is SQTIHQWPATLVQPVGSPLSLECTVEGTSNPNLYWYRQAAGRGLQLLFYSVGIGQISSEVPQNLSASRPQDRQFILSSKKLLLSDSGFYLCAWSVSGSWADEQYFGPGTRLTVT.

The chain carries TRBV7-8 and TRBJ2-7, with no clear D. V dropped 1 base and J dropped 2 bases, with 9 bases sitting between them. CDR1 is SGHVS, CDR2 FQNEAQ, per germline. CDR3 size: 14 residues. CDR3 loop: CASSLVRLTYEQYF. CDR3 DNA: TGTGCCAGCAGCTTAGTTAGGCTAACCTACGAGCAGTACTTC.

This clonotype was seen many times. The rearrangement uses TRBV10-3 and TRBJ2-5, with D uncertain. CDR3 length: 11 amino acids. Trimming removed 8 bases from V and 3 bases from J, with 7 bases in between. The germline V gene encodes CDR1 ENHRY and CDR2 SYGVKD. CDR3 nucleotides: TGTGCCATCGGCCAGGAAGAGACCCAGTACTTC. Translation: CAIGQEETQYF.

This clonotype was recorded only once. Since a much larger clone is just one base distant, this may be a read error. The J gene is TRBJ2-1, the V gene TRBV12-3 or TRBV12-4, with TRBD2 identical over 9 bases. The CDR3 has 15 amino acids. CDR3 nucleotide sequence: TGTGCCTGCAGTCTGGGACTAGCCGGGACAAATGAGCAGTTCTTC. This gives the protein CACSLGLAGTNEQFF.

The chain employs TRBV5-1 and TRBJ2-7, with D perhaps assigned TRBD1 or TRBD2 (6 bases each). V was cut by 0 bases and J by 1 base, with 11 bases left in between. CDR3 length: 15 residues. Germline V CDR1 and CDR2: SGHRS, YFSETQ. The CDR3 region has the DNA TGCGCCAGCAGCTTGGGGGGGGCAACGTCCTACGAGCAGTACTTC. Its translation: CASSLGGATSYEQYF.

The V and J genes are TRBV3-1 and TRBJ1-2; no clear D gene. The CDR3 covers 14 residues. Germline V CDR1 and CDR2: LGHDT, YNNKEL (reference sequence). Trimming took off 0 bases at V and 0 bases at J, with 5 bases between the two ends. CDR3 loop: CASSQEIANYGYTF. DNA for the CDR3: TGTGCCAGCAGCCAAGAAATAGCTAACTATGGCTACACCTTC.

In nucleotides, the CDR3 is TGTGCCAGCAGTTCCCGGATCCGGGGCCTAGCGGGAGGATCCCGACGCTCCTACAATGAGCAGTTCTTC. This encodes CASSSRIRGLAGGSRRSYNEQFF. This sequence joins TRBV12-3 or TRBV12-4 and TRBJ2-1, with 11 bases that match TRBD2. The V gene end was trimmed by 4 bases and the J gene end by 0 bases; junction bases not matched to a gene: 23. This CDR3 contains 23 residues.

This chain uses TRBV5-1 with TRBJ2-2, with D unclear. V lost 2 bases and J 9 bases, leaving 8 bases between the germline ends. The CDR3 runs 12 residues. Per the germline V gene, CDR1 is SGHRS and CDR2 is YFSETQ. The CDR3 spells CASSFGLRELFF. As DNA, the CDR3 is TGCGCCAGCAGCTTTGGCCTCCGGGAGCTGTTTTTT.

The J gene is TRBJ1-1, the V gene TRBV5-8; D remains ambiguous. The V gene lost 4 bases and the J gene lost 5 bases, with 21 bases spanning the gap. This CDR3 comprises 16 residues. In germline, CDR1 is SGHTS, CDR2 YDEGEE. CDR3 residues: CASSTTFQASFTEAFF. The DNA of the CDR3 is TGTGCCAGCAGCACTACTTTCCAGGCCTCCTTTACTGAAGCTTTCTTT.

The CDR3 DNA reads as TGCAGCGTTTCCCAGCGGAGGAGCACAGATACGCAGTATTTT. Protein product: CSVSQRRSTDTQYF. The chain carries TRBV29-1 and TRBJ2-3; D may be TRBD2 (5 bases). CDR3 length: 14 residues. Germline values: CDR1 SQVTM, CDR2 ANQGSEA. V was trimmed by 5 bases and J by 0 bases, leaving 12 bases between them.

This clonotype was found a few times. CDR3 in amino acids: CASSQDSEGLAKNIQYF. In nucleotides, the CDR3 is TGCGCCAGCAGCCAAGATTCGGAGGGCCTAGCCAAAAACATTCAGTACTTC. J is TRBJ2-4 and V is TRBV4-1; D may be TRBD2 (6 bases). CDR3 length: 17 amino acids. Germline loops: CDR1 MGHRA, CDR2 YSYEKL. V was clipped by 0 bases and J by 0 bases, with 12 bases between them.

This rearrangement joins TRBV10-3 to TRBJ2-3, with a possible D match to TRBD2 (5 bases). Germline V CDR1 and CDR2: ENHRY, SYGVKD. Trimming took 10 bases from V and 3 from J, leaving 23 bases between them. CDR3 length: 16 residues. In nucleotides, the CDR3 is TGTGCCAGCACCCCTTTAACCCGGGGTAAGACAGATACGCAGTATTTT. Protein sequence: CASTPLTRGKTDTQYF.

In regard to this clonotype: Compared with germline, one end of the junction differs, possibly owing to a read error. The V gene is TRBV25-1, the J gene TRBJ2-3; tentatively, D is TRBD1 (5 bases). The CDR3 has 15 amino acids. Germline V gene lookup returns CDR1 MGHDK and CDR2 SYGVNS. CDR3 loop: CASRRDFSQTDAQYF. In DNA, the CDR3 is TGTGCCAGCAGAAGAGACTTCTCCCAGACAGATGCGCAGTATTTT. Looking up the rest from reference TRBV25-1 and TRBJ2-3 gives the full variable domain: EADIYQTPRYLVIGTGKKITLECSQTMGHDKMYWYQQDPGMELHLIHYSYGVNSTEKGDLSSESTVSRIRTEHFPLTLESARPSHTSQYLCASRRDFSQTDAQYFGPGTRLTVL.

The chain joins TRBV13 to TRBJ1-2, with 8 nucleotides matching TRBD1. This CDR3 contains 15 residues. J was trimmed by 2 bases and V by 0 bases; bases with no gene match: 2. Germline V lookup: CDR1 PRHDT, CDR2 FYEKMQ (reference sequence). The CDR3 region is CASSLGDRENYGYTF. In DNA form, the CDR3 reads TGTGCCAGCAGCTTAGGGGACAGGGAGAACTATGGCTACACCTTC. Filled out from reference TRBV13 and TRBJ1-2, the complete variable domain reads AAGVIQSPRHLIKEKRETATLKCYPIPRHDTVYWYQQGPGQDPQFLISFYEKMQSDKGSIPDRFSAQQFSDYHSELNMSSLELGDSALYFCASSLGDRENYGYTFGSGTRLTVV.

This clonotype was seen more than once but under ten times. The chain links TRBV7-2 to TRBJ1-2; D gene unclear. V shed 5 bases and J shed 2 bases, with 12 bases lying between them. This CDR3 spans 14 amino acids. CDR1 and CDR2 (germline): SGHTA, FQGNSA. CDR3 region: CASSPRRTNYGYTF. CDR3 sequence (DNA): TGTGCCAGCAGCCCGAGGCGAACCAACTATGGCTACACCTTC.

This clonotype appeared a few times. The V call is TRBV6-5, the J call TRBJ2-7; D not resolved. CDR1 MNHEY and CDR2 SVGAGI come from the germline V gene. The CDR3 runs to 13 residues. V shed 2 bases and J shed 6 bases, with 11 bases lying between them. The CDR3 DNA is TGTGCCAGCAGTTACGGGGATGTCCGCGAGCAGTACTTC. Translation gives CASSYGDVREQYF.